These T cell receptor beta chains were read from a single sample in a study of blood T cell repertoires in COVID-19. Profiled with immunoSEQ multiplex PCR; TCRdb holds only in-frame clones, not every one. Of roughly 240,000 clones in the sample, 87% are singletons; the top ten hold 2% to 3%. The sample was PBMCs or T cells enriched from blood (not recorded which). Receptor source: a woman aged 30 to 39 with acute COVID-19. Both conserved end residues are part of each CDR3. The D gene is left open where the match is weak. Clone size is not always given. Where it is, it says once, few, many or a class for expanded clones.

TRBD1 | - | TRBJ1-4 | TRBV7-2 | CASSMDRRNEKLFF | TGTGCCAGCAGCATGGACAGGCGTAATGAAAAACTGTTTTTT
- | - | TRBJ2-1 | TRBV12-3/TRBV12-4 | CASSLARNNEQFF | TGTGCCAGCAGTTTAGCGAGGAACAATGAGCAGTTCTTC
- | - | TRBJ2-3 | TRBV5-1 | CASSLKLSDTQYF | TGCGCCAGCAGCTTGAAATTATCAGATACGCAGTATTTT
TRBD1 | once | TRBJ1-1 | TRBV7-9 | CASRAPGTGAYMNTEAFF | TGTGCCAGCAGAGCACCCGGGACAGGAGCCTACATGAACACTGAAGCTTTCTTT
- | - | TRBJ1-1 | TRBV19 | CASSPRVQEAFF | TGTGCCAGTAGCCCCAGGGTTCAGGAAGCTTTCTTT
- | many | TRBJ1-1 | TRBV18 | CASSPRGTGNTEAFF | TGTGCCAGCTCACCGAGAGGCACGGGGAACACTGAAGCTTTCTTT
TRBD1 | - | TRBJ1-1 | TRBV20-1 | CSADRGRGAFF | TGCAGTGCTGACAGGGGGCGGGGAGCTTTCTTT
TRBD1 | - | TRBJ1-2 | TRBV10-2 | CAADRGDSYGYTF | TGCGCCGCTGACAGGGGGGATAGCTATGGCTACACCTTC
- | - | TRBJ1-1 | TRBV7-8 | CASSPIGGYGEAFF | TGTGCCAGCAGCCCAATAGGAGGTTACGGTGAAGCTTTCTTT
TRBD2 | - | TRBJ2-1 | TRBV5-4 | CASSFLISGGEDEQFF | TGTGCCAGCAGCTTTCTGATTAGCGGGGGGGAAGATGAGCAGTTCTTC
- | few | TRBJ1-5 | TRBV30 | CAWGVGDSGLQHF | TGTGCCTGGGGCGTCGGGGACTCCGGGCTCCAGCATTTT
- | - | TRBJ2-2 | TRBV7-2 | CASSLNTGDLGGELFF | TGTGCCAGCAGCTTGAACACAGGGGACTTAGGCGGGGAGCTGTTTTTT
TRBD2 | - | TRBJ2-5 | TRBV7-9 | CASSVSGGETQYF | TGTGCCAGCAGCGTCAGCGGGGGTGAGACCCAGTACTTC
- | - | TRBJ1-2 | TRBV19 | CASSRYGYTF | TGTGCCAGTAGTCGGTATGGCTACACCTTC
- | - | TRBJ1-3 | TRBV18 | CASSHRSSGNTIYF | TGTGCCAGCTCACACCGGAGCTCTGGAAACACCATATATTTT
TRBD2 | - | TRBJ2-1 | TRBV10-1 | CASSERGGSNNEQFF | TGCGCCAGCAGTGAGCGGGGGGGCTCCAACAATGAGCAGTTCTTC
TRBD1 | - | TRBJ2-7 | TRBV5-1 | CASSWTGYEQYF | TGCGCCAGCAGCTGGACAGGGTACGAGCAGTACTTC
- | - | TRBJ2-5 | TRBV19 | CASSIYREETQYF | TGTGCCAGTAGTATATACAGGGAAGAGACCCAGTACTTC
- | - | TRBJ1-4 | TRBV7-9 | CASSDRGNEKLFF | TGTGCCAGCAGCGACCGGGGGAATGAAAAACTGTTTTTT
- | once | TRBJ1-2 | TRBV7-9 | CAIGAVKLHGYTF | TGTGCCATCGGCGCGGTAAAACTTCATGGCTACACCTTC